This T cell receptor beta chain was recorded in a study of tumor-infiltrating lymphocytes in primary liver carcinoma. General study findings and limits: In the absence of sorting, bulk samples left CD4+ and CD8+ repertoires uncompared. Significantly greater top-250-clone fractions characterized tumors relative to blood (p = 0.039). Tumor-adjacent and tumor-blood pairs showed less overlap than tumor region pairs.

Per germline, CDR1 MNHEY and CDR2 SVGEGT. The CDR3 consists of 18 residues. With roughly 500 ng total RNA as template and a constant-region primer, TCR beta cDNA was made. Three rounds of nested multiplex PCR with slightly modified ARM-PCR produced TCR beta libraries. It was with TRBV1-TRBV30 forward primers and a C-beta reverse primer that the first two PCR rounds were run, at roughly 10 cycles each. TCRdb passed the multiplex PCR reads through MiXCR, listing each CDR3 protein once. The sample has just over 300,000 distinct CDR3 sequences; around 50% are singletons. As to this clonotype: Its antigen is not known. Relative to the germline gene, one junction end is altered; a read error may explain this.

In addition to blood RNA drawn from unsorted whole blood, germline DNA was extracted. Presurgery, 3 to 4 milliliters of peripheral blood were collected. V gene TRBV6-2 or TRBV6-3 combines with J gene TRBJ1-5; the match to TRBD1 covers 7 bases. The sequence was collected from a woman younger than 45 with primary liver carcinoma and hepatitis B virus infection. Material for sequencing was peripheral blood. CDR3 residues: CAGSYSGQANSFNQPQHF. The CDR3 bases are TGTGCCGGCAGTTACAGTGGACAGGCCAATTCTTTCAATCAGCCCCAGCATTTT.